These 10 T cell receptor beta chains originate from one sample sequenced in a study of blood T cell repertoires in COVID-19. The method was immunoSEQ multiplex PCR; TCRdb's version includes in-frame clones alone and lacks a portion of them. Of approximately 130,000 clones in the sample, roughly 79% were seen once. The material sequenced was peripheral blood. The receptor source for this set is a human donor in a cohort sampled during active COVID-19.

In DNA form, the CDR3 reads TGTGCCACCGCGGGTGGGGACAGGGAAGGCTACACCTTC. Amino acid sequence: CATAGGDREGYTF. The chain combines TRBV24-1 with TRBJ1-2; TRBD1 aligns across 9 bases. V was clipped by 9 bases and J by 8 bases; unmatched bases: 9. CDR3 size: 13 residues. The germline V gene encodes CDR1 KGHDR and CDR2 SFDVKD.

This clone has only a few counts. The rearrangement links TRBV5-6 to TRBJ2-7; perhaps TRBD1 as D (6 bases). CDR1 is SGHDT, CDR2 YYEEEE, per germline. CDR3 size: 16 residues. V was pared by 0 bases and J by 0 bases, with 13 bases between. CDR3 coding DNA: TGTGCCAGCAGCTTGGGAGGACAGTGGGGCTCCTACGAGCAGTACTTC. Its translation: CASSLGGQWGSYEQYF.

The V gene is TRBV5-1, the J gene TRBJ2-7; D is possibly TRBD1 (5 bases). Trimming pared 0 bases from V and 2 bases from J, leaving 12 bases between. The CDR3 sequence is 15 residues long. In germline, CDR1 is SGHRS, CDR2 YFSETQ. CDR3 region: CASSLADGAAYEQYF. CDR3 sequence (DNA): TGCGCCAGCAGCTTGGCTGATGGGGCAGCCTACGAGCAGTACTTC.

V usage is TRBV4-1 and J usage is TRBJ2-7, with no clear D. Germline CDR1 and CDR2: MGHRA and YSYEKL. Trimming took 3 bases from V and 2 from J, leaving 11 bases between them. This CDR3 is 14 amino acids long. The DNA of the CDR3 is TGCGCCAGCAGCCAGGCTGGTTTCACCTACGAGCAGTACTTC. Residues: CASSQAGFTYEQYF.

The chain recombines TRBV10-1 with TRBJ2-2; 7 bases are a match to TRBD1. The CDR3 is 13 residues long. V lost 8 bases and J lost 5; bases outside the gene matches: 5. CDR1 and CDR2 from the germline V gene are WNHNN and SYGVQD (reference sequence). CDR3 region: CASGKQGTGELFF. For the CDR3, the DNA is TGCGCCAGCGGAAAACAGGGGACCGGGGAGCTGTTTTTT.

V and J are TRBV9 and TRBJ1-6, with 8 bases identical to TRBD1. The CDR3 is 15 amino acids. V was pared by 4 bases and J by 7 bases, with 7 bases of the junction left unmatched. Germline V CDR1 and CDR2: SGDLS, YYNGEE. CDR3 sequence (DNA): TGTGCCAGCAGCTTAGGAACAGGGGGAAATTCACCCCTCCACTTT. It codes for CASSLGTGGNSPLHF.

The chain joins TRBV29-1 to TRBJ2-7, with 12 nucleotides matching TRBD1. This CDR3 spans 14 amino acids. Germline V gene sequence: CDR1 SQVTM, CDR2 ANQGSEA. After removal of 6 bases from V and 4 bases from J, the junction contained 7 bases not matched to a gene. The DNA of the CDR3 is TGCAGCGTGGCGGGACAGGGGGCAGGGTACGAGCAGTACTTC. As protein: CSVAGQGAGYEQYF.

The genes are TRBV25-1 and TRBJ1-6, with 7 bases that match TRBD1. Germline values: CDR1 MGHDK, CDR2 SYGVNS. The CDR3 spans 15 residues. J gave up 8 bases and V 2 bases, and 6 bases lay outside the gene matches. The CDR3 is CASSERQGSHSPLHF. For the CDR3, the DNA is TGTGCCAGCAGTGAACGACAGGGTAGTCATTCACCCCTCCACTTT.

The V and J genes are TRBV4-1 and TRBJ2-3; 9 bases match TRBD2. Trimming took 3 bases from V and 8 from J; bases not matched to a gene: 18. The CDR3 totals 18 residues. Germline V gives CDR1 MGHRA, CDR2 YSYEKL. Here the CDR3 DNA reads TGCGCCAGCAGCCAGCTCCCGGGGCTAGCGGGGAATCCGGGTACGCAGTATTTT. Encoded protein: CASSQLPGLAGNPGTQYF.

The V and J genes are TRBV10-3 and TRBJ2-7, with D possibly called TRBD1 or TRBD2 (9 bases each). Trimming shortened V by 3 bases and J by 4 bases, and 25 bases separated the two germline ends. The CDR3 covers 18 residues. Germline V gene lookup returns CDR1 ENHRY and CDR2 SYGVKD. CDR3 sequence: CAISDPDRGSSGGYEQYF. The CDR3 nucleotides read TGTGCCATCAGTGATCCCGACAGGGGGAGTAGCGGGGGTTACGAGCAGTACTTC.